Listed below are T cell receptor beta chains from one sample, sequenced in a study of human T cells and chemical hapten exposure. A single record per CDR3 protein comes from TCRdb applying MiXCR to the RACE reads. Of tens of thousands of distinct CDR3 sequences in the sample, 7.5% to 9.5% were seen once. This material consisted of whole blood, taken in connection with sensitization to the hapten diphenylcyclopropenone (DPC). These receptors came from a woman aged 25 to 39 with alopecia areata. Some clones in this sample may be carry-over from other donors' samples. Both conserved end residues are part of each CDR3.

>TRBV2|TRBJ2-5
CASRPGLLETQYF
>TRBV29-1|TRBJ2-3
CSARVGTGWDTQYF
>TRBV7-2|TRBJ2-3
CASSLQGDTQYF
>TRBV5-6|TRBJ2-3
CASSPPRSRTDTQYF
>TRBV7-3|TRBJ2-2
CASSLRRGGSTGELFF
>TRBV6-6|TRBJ2-3
CATVTSGGIYTQYF
>TRBV7-9|TRBJ1-4
CASSLGADRGMWKLFF
>TRBV30|TRBJ2-3
CAWSAAAGHQGDTQYF
>TRBV29-1|TRBJ1-2
CSVGGTGYGYGYTF
>TRBV15|TRBJ1-1
CATSRGLQGANTEAFF
>TRBV11-2|TRBJ2-7
CASRPDVPYEQYF
>TRBV12-3/TRBV12-4|TRBJ1-1
CASSSPDRGHTEAFF
>TRBV20-1|TRBJ1-5
CSARAGGTGDQPQHF
>TRBV5-1|TRBJ1-3
CASSLGMGVGNTIYF
>TRBV29-1|TRBJ2-1
CSVDQGGGYNEQFF
>TRBV20-1|TRBJ2-6
CSARGKGANSGANVLTF
>TRBV6-1|TRBJ1-3
CASSEPGQGRLTIYF
>TRBV20-1|TRBJ2-3
CSAAQGYTDTQYF
>TRBV19|TRBJ2-1
CASSTMGGGYNEQFF
>TRBV6-4|TRBJ2-3
CASSYSGGSTDTQYF
>TRBV2|TRBJ2-1
CASSLRQGTEQFF
>TRBV12-3/TRBV12-4|TRBJ1-2
CASSFGTIFGYTF
>TRBV12-3/TRBV12-4|TRBJ1-1
CASSLEGGTEAFF
>TRBV5-4|TRBJ1-2
CASSLDGSYGYTF
>TRBV7-9|TRBJ2-6
CASSPGPGANVLTF
>TRBV3-1|TRBJ1-5
CASSQGSYSNQPQHF
>TRBV6-5|TRBJ1-1
CASSYLDRKGAFF
>TRBV5-5|TRBJ1-1
CASLVTGRNTEAFF
>TRBV29-1|TRBJ1-1
CSVDPRGTGPFF
>TRBV29-1|TRBJ1-2
CSVADRIGIYGYTF
>TRBV19|TRBJ1-5
CATRTDLRNRPQHF
>TRBV28|TRBJ2-6
CASSFSAEGSLISGANVLTF
>TRBV18|TRBJ2-7
CASSPRSGGTGEQYF
>TRBV7-9|TRBJ2-5
CASSFPRLAQETQYF
>TRBV7-2|TRBJ1-1
CASSLVSMNTEAFF
>TRBV20-1|TRBJ1-2
CSAAPSTGLDYGYTF
>TRBV2|TRBJ1-5
CASRDRVEQPQHF